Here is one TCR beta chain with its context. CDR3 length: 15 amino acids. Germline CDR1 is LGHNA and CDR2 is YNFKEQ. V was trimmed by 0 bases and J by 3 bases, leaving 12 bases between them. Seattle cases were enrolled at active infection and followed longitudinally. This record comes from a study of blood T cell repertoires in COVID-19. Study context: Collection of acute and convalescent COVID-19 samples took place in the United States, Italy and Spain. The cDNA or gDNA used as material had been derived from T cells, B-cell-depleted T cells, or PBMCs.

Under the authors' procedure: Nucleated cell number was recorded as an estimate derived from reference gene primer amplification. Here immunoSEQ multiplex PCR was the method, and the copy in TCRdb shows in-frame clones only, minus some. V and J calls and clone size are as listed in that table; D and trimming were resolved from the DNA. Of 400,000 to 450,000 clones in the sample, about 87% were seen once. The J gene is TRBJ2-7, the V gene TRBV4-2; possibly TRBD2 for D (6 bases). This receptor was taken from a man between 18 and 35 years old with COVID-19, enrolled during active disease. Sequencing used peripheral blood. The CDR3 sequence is CASSQDGTDYYEQYF. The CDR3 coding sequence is TGTGCCAGCAGCCAAGACGGGACTGATTACTACGAGCAGTACTTC.